Listed here are 21 T cell receptor beta chains from one sample, sequenced in a study of beta chain features in type 1 diabetes. Investigators reverse transcribed all isolated RNA, so they sequenced expressed TCRB transcripts. Sequenced by immunoSEQ multiplex PCR; TCRdb stores in-frame clones only, minus some. The table records 250,000 to 350,000 clones, 14% of them present only once. Sample: central memory CD4+ T cells from blood. The receptors originated from a man aged 25 to 40 in good health.

The chain combines TRBV14 with TRBJ2-3, with D possibly TRBD2 on 6 matching bases. Between the trimmed V and J ends, which lost 3 bases and 14 bases, there was a span of 24 bases. The germline V gene has CDR1 SGHDN and CDR2 FVKESK. The CDR3 runs 15 residues. CDR3 DNA sequence: TGTGCCAGCAGCCAGGGGAGGAGTGTAAATCTCCAGCCGTATTTT. As protein: CASSQGRSVNLQPYF. The full variable domain, completed using reference TRBV14 and TRBJ2-3, is EAGVTQFPSHSVIEKGQTVTLRCDPISGHDNLYWYRRVMGKEIKFLLHFVKESKQDESGMPNNRFLAERTGGTYSTLKVQPAELEDSGVYFCASSQGRSVNLQPYFGPGTRLTVL.

This clone has only a few counts. The V gene is TRBV5-1, the J gene TRBJ2-5, with 8 bases fitting TRBD2. V lost 4 bases, J lost 4 bases, and 6 bases stayed unmatched. CDR3 length equals 14 residues. Germline CDR1 SGHRS, CDR2 YFSETQ. CDR3 nucleotide sequence: TGCGCCAGCAGCCCGGGAGGGGTGGGAGAGACCCAGTACTTC. This codes for CASSPGGVGETQYF.

The rearrangement joins TRBV10-3 to TRBJ2-3; TRBD2 matches 10 bases. CDR3 length: 17 residues. V dropped 4 bases and J dropped 0; count of bases not matched to a gene: 7. The germline V gene encodes CDR1 ENHRY and CDR2 SYGVKD. CDR3 bases: TGTGCCATCAGTGTGTCGACTAGCGGGTCTAGCACAGATACGCAGTATTTT. As protein: CAISVSTSGSSTDTQYF.

The genes are TRBV30 and TRBJ1-2; no clear D. The CDR3 is 13 amino acids. V was cut by 4 bases and J by 4 bases, with 13 bases left in between. Germline V gene sequence: CDR1 GTSNPN, CDR2 SVGIG (reference sequence). CDR3 loop: CAWTPGVPYGYTF. DNA for the CDR3: TGTGCCTGGACCCCGGGCGTACCCTATGGCTACACCTTC. The complete variable domain, with remaining parts taken from reference TRBV30 and TRBJ1-2, reads SQTIHQWPATLVQPVGSPLSLECTVEGTSNPNLYWYRQAAGRGLQLLFYSVGIGQISSEVPQNLSASRPQDRQFILSSKKLLLSDSGFYLCAWTPGVPYGYTFGSGTRLTVV.

The gene calls are TRBV7-2 and TRBJ2-1; D is unresolved. With 5 bases removed from V and 8 bases from J, the gap between germline ends came to 10 bases. CDR1 is SGHTA, CDR2 FQGNSA, per germline. This CDR3 is built from 12 residues. CDR3 DNA sequence: TGTGCCAGCAGCAACCCGGTTGATGAGCAGTTCTTC. Protein: CASSNPVDEQFF.

This clone has more than one count but fewer than ten. The V gene is TRBV5-1, the J gene TRBJ2-3; D ambiguous. Looked up from germline, CDR1 is SGHRS and CDR2 is YFSETQ. V lost 3 bases and J 6 bases, leaving 11 bases between the germline ends. The length of the CDR3 is 13 residues. CDR3 nucleotides: TGCGCCAGCAGCTCTGGACCGCGGGATACGCAGTATTTT. It is translated as CASSSGPRDTQYF.

This clone occurred a few times. The chain recombines TRBV27 with TRBJ2-5; 8 bases line up with TRBD1. TRBJ2-7 explains the end of the DNA better; the J call may be wrong. This CDR3 is built from 15 residues. Germline CDR1 MNHEY, CDR2 SMNVEV (reference sequence). CDR3 DNA: TGTGCCAGCAGTCGCGGACAGGGACGTACCTACGAGCAGTACTTC. The encoded protein is CASSRGQGRTYEQYF.

This clone was detected only a few times. Other nucleotide sequences from this sample produce the same CDR3. The rearrangement links TRBV7-8 to TRBJ2-1; maybe TRBD1 (5 bases). V lost 6 bases and J lost 5, with 14 bases in between. There are 14 residues in the CDR3. Germline CDR1 and CDR2: SGHVS and FQNEAQ. CDR3 loop: CASSPGGADNEQFF. The CDR3 DNA follows: TGTGCCAGCAGTCCCGGTGGGGCTGACAATGAGCAGTTCTTC. The full variable domain, in which reference TRBV7-8 and TRBJ2-1 provide the parts outside the CDR3, is GAGVSQSPRYKVAKRGQDVALRCDPISGHVSLFWYQQALGQGPEFLTYFQNEAQLDKSGLPSDRFFAERPEGSVSTLKIQRTQQEDSAVYLCASSPGGADNEQFFGPGTRLTVL.

V and J are TRBV7-9 and TRBJ1-6, with 7 bases fitting TRBD1. The germline V gene encodes CDR1 SEHNR and CDR2 FQNEAQ (reference sequence). J gave up 8 bases and V 9 bases, and 13 bases lay outside the gene matches. The CDR3 spans 15 residues. The CDR3 DNA reads as TGTGCCAGTAAGCTGTCGACAGGGAGGTATTCACCCCTCCACTTT. It specifies CASKLSTGRYSPLHF.

This clone appeared a few times. The V and J genes are TRBV7-8 and TRBJ2-2; 7 bases are a match to TRBD2. Germline V CDR1 and CDR2: SGHVS, FQNEAQ. The CDR3 covers 15 residues. V lost 1 base and J lost 4; bases outside the gene matches: 3. In nucleotides, the CDR3 is TGTGCCAGCAGCTTAGTAGGGAGGGGCACCGGGGAGCTGTTTTTT. Translated: CASSLVGRGTGELFF.

Ten or more counts support this clone. This chain connects TRBV10-2 to TRBJ2-1, with D possibly TRBD2 on 5 matching bases. V was clipped by 6 bases and J by 4 bases, with 16 bases between them. Per germline, CDR1 WSHSY and CDR2 SAAADI. The CDR3 loop spans 15 amino acids. The CDR3 sequence is CASREDYDGYNEQFF. DNA of the CDR3: TGCGCCAGCAGGGAAGACTATGATGGGTACAATGAGCAGTTCTTC.

This chain connects TRBV30 to TRBJ2-3, with 9 bases lining up with TRBD2. The germline CDR1 and CDR2 sequences are GTSNPN and SVGIG (reference sequence). The CDR3 is made up of 14 amino acids. With 4 bases clipped from V and 2 bases from J, the junction kept 4 bases outside the gene matches. The DNA for the CDR3 is TGTGCCTGGAATAGCGGGAGAGACACAGATACGCAGTATTTT. Translation gives CAWNSGRDTDTQYF.

This clone was seen a handful of times. This chain links TRBV25-1 with TRBJ2-4, with 9 bases fitting TRBD1. Germline V gene sequence: CDR1 MGHDK, CDR2 SYGVNS. The CDR3 totals 16 residues. V was pared by 4 bases and J by 12 bases, with 16 bases of the junction left unmatched. The CDR3 spells CASSADRGLGVAAQYF. The CDR3 DNA is TGTGCCAGCAGTGCCGACAGGGGGTTGGGGGTAGCGGCTCAGTACTTC. The variable domain in full, with the rest retrieved from reference TRBV25-1 and TRBJ2-4, is EADIYQTPRYLVIGTGKKITLECSQTMGHDKMYWYQQDPGMELHLIHYSYGVNSTEKGDLSSESTVSRIRTEHFPLTLESARPSHTSQYLCASSADRGLGVAAQYFGAGTRLSVL.

This clone was recorded a few times. The chain couples TRBV6-6 to TRBJ1-2; 10 bases are a match to TRBD1. Trimming at V came to 0 bases and at J to 8 bases, leaving 3 bases not matched to a gene. The CDR3 has 14 residues. Germline-derived CDR1 and CDR2 are MNHNY and SVGAGI (reference sequence). DNA of the CDR3: TGTGCCAGCAGTTACTCGCGACAGGGGGCCGGCTACACCTTC. Translated, it gives CASSYSRQGAGYTF.

The chain links TRBV27 to TRBJ1-2; D not certain. The CDR3 has 13 amino acids. Germline loops: CDR1 MNHEY, CDR2 SMNVEV (reference sequence). V gave up 3 bases and J gave up 8 bases, with 13 bases separating them. The CDR3, as DNA: TGTGCCAGCAGTTTGTTAGGGAACCGCGGCTACACCTTC. Protein sequence: CASSLLGNRGYTF.

This clone was seen repeatedly, ten times or more. The chain carries TRBV29-1 and TRBJ2-3; 8 nucleotides align to TRBD1. V shed 6 bases, J shed 5 bases, and the junction held 4 bases outside the gene matches. Germline lookup yields CDR1 SQVTM and CDR2 ANQGSEA. The CDR3 is made up of 12 amino acids. CDR3 DNA: TGCAGCGTACAGACAGGGGAAGATACGCAGTATTTT. Its translation: CSVQTGEDTQYF.

This clone was seen a handful of times. The rearrangement joins TRBV14 to TRBJ2-7; D is perhaps TRBD2 (5 bases). V was pared by 2 bases and J by 4 bases, with 12 bases between. The CDR3 sequence is 14 residues long. Germline V gives CDR1 SGHDN, CDR2 FVKESK. The CDR3 region is CASSQTRRPYEQYF. The CDR3 DNA reads TGTGCCAGCAGCCAAACAAGGAGGCCATACGAGCAGTACTTC.

The chain carries TRBV11-2 and TRBJ1-4; D gene uncertain. CDR1 is SGHAT, CDR2 FQNNGV, per germline. Trimming took 3 bases from V and 8 from J, leaving 13 bases between them. This CDR3 has 14 amino acids. In DNA, the CDR3 is TGTGCCAGCAGCTTGGACTCAATGAGGGAAAAACTGTTTTTT. Its translation: CASSLDSMREKLFF.

This clone occurred a few times. The CDR3 bases are TGTGCCATCGCCCAACCCGGGACAGGGGGCAAGAACACTGAAGCTTTCTTT. Its translation is CAIAQPGTGGKNTEAFF. V usage is TRBV21-1 and J usage is TRBJ1-1; TRBD1, the table's D call, was not compared with the DNA. TRBV21-1 is tagged as a pseudogene. The length of the CDR3 is 17 residues.

This clone was seen more than once but under ten times. Mismatch with germline at one junction end may stem from a read error. V gene TRBV10-3 combines with J gene TRBJ1-6; tentative D call: TRBD1 (6 bases). The germline V gene has CDR1 ENHRY and CDR2 SYGVKD. This CDR3 is 15 amino acids long. This CDR3 reads CASSLSDRMGSPLHF. The CDR3 coding sequence is TGTGCCAGCAGTTTATCAGACAGGATGGGTTCACCCCTCCACTTT.

This rearrangement joins TRBV11-2 to TRBJ1-3; 7 positions match TRBD1. The CDR3 sequence is 16 residues long. Per the germline V gene, CDR1 is SGHAT and CDR2 is FQNNGV. V was pared by 5 bases and J by 0 bases, with 7 bases of the junction left unmatched. The CDR3 spells CASSIQGSGSGNTIYF. CDR3 nucleotides: TGTGCCAGCAGCATACAGGGGAGCGGCTCTGGAAACACCATATATTTT.